This T cell receptor beta chain was sequenced during a study of blood T cell repertoires in COVID-19. Study in general: Italy, Spain and the United States were the sources of the convalescent and acute COVID-19 samples. In each case, the material was cDNA or gDNA derived from T cells, B-cell-depleted T cells, or PBMCs.

Unmatched junction bases numbered 4, after V lost 2 bases and J lost 4 bases. The CDR3 contains 14 residues. CDR1 is SGHTA, CDR2 FQGTGA, per germline. The data were produced by immunoSEQ multiplex PCR, yet TCRdb's version contains in-frame clones alone and is incomplete. Of 100,000 to 150,000 clones listed, approximately 87% were seen once; the top ten hold approximately 7.9%. Sequences were obtained from peripheral blood. The chain uses TRBV7-3 and TRBJ2-7; 8 bases fit TRBD1. The receptor's source is a man between 65 and 79 years old who had recovered from COVID-19. The CDR3 nucleotides are TGTGCCAGCAGCTTAGCCGGGACAGGATACGAGCAGTACTTC. This encodes CASSLAGTGYEQYF.